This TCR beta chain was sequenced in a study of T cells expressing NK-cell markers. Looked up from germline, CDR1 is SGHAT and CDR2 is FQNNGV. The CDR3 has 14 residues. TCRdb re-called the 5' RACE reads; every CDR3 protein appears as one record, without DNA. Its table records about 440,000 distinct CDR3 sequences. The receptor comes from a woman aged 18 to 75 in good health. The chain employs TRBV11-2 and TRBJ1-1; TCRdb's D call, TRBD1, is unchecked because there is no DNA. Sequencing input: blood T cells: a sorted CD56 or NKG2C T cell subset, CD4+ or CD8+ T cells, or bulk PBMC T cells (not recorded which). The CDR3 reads CASSPTGGGTEAFF.